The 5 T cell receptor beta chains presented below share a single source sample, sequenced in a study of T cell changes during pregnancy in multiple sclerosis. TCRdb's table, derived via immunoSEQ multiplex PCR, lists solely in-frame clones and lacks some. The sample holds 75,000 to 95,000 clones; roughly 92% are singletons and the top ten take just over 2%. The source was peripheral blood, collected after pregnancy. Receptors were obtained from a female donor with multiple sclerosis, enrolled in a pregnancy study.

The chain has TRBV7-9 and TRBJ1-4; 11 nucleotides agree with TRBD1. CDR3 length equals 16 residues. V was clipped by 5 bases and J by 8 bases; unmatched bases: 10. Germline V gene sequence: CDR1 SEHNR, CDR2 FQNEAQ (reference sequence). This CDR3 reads CASSSPGQGVNEKLFF. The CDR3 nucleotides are TGTGCCAGCAGCAGCCCGGGACAGGGGGTAAACGAAAAACTGTTTTTT.

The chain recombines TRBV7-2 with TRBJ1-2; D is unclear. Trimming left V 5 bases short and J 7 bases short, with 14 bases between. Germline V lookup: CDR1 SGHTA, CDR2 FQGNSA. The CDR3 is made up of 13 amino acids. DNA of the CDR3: TGTGCCAGCAGCGCCCTTGCCTTGAGTGGCTACACCTTC. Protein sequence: CASSALALSGYTF.

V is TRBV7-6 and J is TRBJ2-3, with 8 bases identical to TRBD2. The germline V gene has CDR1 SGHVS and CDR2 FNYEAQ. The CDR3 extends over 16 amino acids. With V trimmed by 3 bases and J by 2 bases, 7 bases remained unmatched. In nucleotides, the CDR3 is TGTGCCAGCAGCTTGGATCCTAGCGGGTCCACAGATACGCAGTATTTT. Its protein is CASSLDPSGSTDTQYF.

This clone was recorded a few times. The DNA for the CDR3 is TGTGCCAGCAGGGGTGGACAGGGGGCGCAGCCCCAGCATTTT. Amino acids: CASRGGQGAQPQHF. This sequence joins TRBV2 and TRBJ1-5; TRBD1 aligns across 11 bases. Germline-derived CDR1 and CDR2 are SNHLY and FYNNEI. The CDR3 spans 14 residues. V trimming: 6 bases; J trimming: 7 bases; junction bases outside the gene matches: 5.

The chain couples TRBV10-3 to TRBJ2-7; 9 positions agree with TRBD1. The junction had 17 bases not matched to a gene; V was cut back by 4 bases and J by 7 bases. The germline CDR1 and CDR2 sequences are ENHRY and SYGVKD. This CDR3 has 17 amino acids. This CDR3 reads CAISVQGAALSIGEQYF. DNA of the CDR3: TGTGCCATCAGTGTACAGGGGGCGGCCCTCTCCATAGGGGAGCAGTACTTC.